These T cell receptor beta chains were read from a single sample in a study of shared clonotypes between healthy human individuals. Sequencing was performed with immunoSEQ multiplex PCR; in TCRdb, only in-frame clones are kept and a portion is missing. The sample records 2 million to 3 million clones, around 90% being singletons. Input material: naive CD4+ T cells sorted from blood. Receptor source: a man aged 18 to 29 in good health. CDR3s include the opening cysteine and the closing phenylalanine or tryptophan. A D gene is named only where the DNA matches it firmly. Size tells how often a clone was seen (once, few, many) or the class of an expanded clone, and some rows leave it out.

j_gene | abundance | v_gene | d_gene | CDR3aa | CDR3nt
TRBJ1-2 | - | TRBV28 | - | CASGSGLDGYTF | TGTGCCAGCGGATCAGGGCTGGATGGCTACACCTTC
TRBJ2-3 | - | TRBV5-1 | TRBD1 | CASLPTGTGTDTQYF | TGCGCCAGCCTCCCAACCGGGACAGGGACAGATACGCAGTATTTT
TRBJ1-1 | - | TRBV6-1 | - | CASSLDNTEAFF | TGTGCCAGCAGTCTCGACAACACTGAAGCTTTCTTT
TRBJ1-1 | - | TRBV6-5 | - | CASTSSGETTFF | TGTGCCAGCACCTCGAGCGGGGAAACAACTTTCTTT
TRBJ1-2 | few | TRBV2 | TRBD1 | CASSEVDRVGGYTF | TGTGCCAGCAGTGAAGTGGACAGGGTCGGAGGCTACACCTTC
TRBJ2-5 | once | TRBV27 | TRBD2 | CASSPLRSGGAGETQYF | TGTGCCAGCAGTCCGCTCCGTAGCGGGGGGGCCGGCGAGACCCAGTACTTC
TRBJ2-7 | - | TRBV2 | TRBD1 | CASVDRTGGSYEQYF | TGTGCCAGCGTTGACCGGACAGGGGGCTCCTACGAGCAGTACTTC
TRBJ2-7 | - | TRBV7-9 | - | CASSPQGTPGSYEQYF | TGTGCCAGCAGCCCCCAAGGTACCCCAGGGTCCTACGAGCAGTACTTC
TRBJ2-3 | once | TRBV5-1 | - | CASSLLGDSGSTDTQYF | TGCGCCAGCAGCTTGTTGGGTGATAGCGGAAGCACAGATACGCAGTATTTT
TRBJ1-1 | few | TRBV29-1 | TRBD1 | CSGQGGNTEAFF | TGCAGCGGACAGGGCGGGAACACTGAAGCTTTCTTT
TRBJ1-2 | - | TRBV5-4 | TRBD1 | CASSPGGDRGYGYTF | TGTGCCAGCAGCCCGGGGGGGGACAGGGGATATGGCTACACCTTC
TRBJ2-7 | - | TRBV19 | TRBD2 | CASRRTSAAPEQYF | TGTGCCAGTAGAAGGACTAGCGCCGCGCCCGAGCAGTACTTC
TRBJ2-3 | - | TRBV10-3 | TRBD2 | CAISPASGTDTQYF | TGTGCCATCAGTCCCGCTAGCGGAACAGATACGCAGTATTTT
TRBJ2-7 | - | TRBV19 | - | CASSMLGGLHGEEQYF | TGTGCCAGTAGTATGCTTGGGGGACTCCATGGGGAGGAGCAGTACTTC
TRBJ1-6 | - | TRBV2 | - | CASTPESSYNSPLHF | TGTGCCAGCACCCCAGAAAGCTCCTATAATTCACCCCTCCACTTT
TRBJ2-3 | - | TRBV19 | - | CASSIGEPPGDTQYF | TGTGCCAGTAGTATAGGTGAGCCGCCTGGAGATACGCAGTATTTT
TRBJ1-5 | - | TRBV6-1 | - | CASSGGTVSYSNQPQHF | TGTGCCAGCAGTGGAGGGACGGTTAGTTATAGCAATCAGCCCCAGCATTTT
TRBJ2-5 | - | TRBV10-3 | TRBD1 | CAISPGTGETQYF | TGTGCCATCAGTCCCGGGACAGGGGAGACCCAGTACTTC
TRBJ2-5 | once | TRBV10-3 | - | CAISESGYKETQYF | TGTGCCATCAGTGAGTCCGGGTACAAGGAGACCCAGTACTTC
TRBJ2-7 | - | TRBV6-5 | TRBD2 | CASSRTSGSLYEQYF | TGTGCCAGCAGCCGGACTAGCGGGAGTCTTTACGAGCAGTACTTC
TRBJ2-3 | once | TRBV9 | TRBD1 | CASSTRTGDTDTQYF | TGTGCCAGCAGCACCCGGACAGGGGACACAGATACGCAGTATTTT
TRBJ2-7 | once | TRBV7-2 | TRBD1 | CASREWDRSSYEQYF | TGTGCCAGCAGGGAATGGGACAGAAGCTCCTACGAGCAGTACTTC
TRBJ2-3 | - | TRBV5-4 | TRBD2 | CASSQPSGGYDTQYF | TGTGCCAGCAGCCAGCCTAGCGGGGGGTATGATACGCAGTATTTT
TRBJ1-5 | - | TRBV27 | - | CASSAVGVGQPQHF | TGTGCCAGCAGCGCCGTAGGCGTAGGTCAGCCCCAGCATTTT
TRBJ1-1 | once | TRBV5-1 | TRBD1 | CASSLGWTGSEAFF | TGCGCCAGCAGCTTGGGGTGGACAGGGTCTGAAGCTTTCTTT
TRBJ2-7 | - | TRBV11-2 | TRBD1 | CASSTDRGSYEQYF | TGTGCCAGCAGCACTGACAGGGGATCCTACGAGCAGTACTTC
TRBJ2-1 | - | TRBV4-1 | - | CASSPPTGPGSEQFF | TGCGCCAGCAGCCCTCCCACGGGGCCAGGGAGTGAGCAGTTCTTC
TRBJ2-3 | - | TRBV18 | TRBD2 | CASSPLAGDYTDTQYF | TGTGCCAGCTCACCATTAGCGGGGGACTACACAGATACGCAGTATTTT
TRBJ2-7 | - | TRBV5-5 | TRBD2 | CASSRTLAGGPYEQYF | TGTGCCAGCAGCCGTACGCTAGCGGGGGGACCCTACGAGCAGTACTTC
TRBJ2-5 | once | TRBV9 | TRBD2 | CASSVGFSSGSVETQYF | TGTGCCAGCAGCGTAGGGTTCTCTAGCGGGTCCGTAGAGACCCAGTACTTC
TRBJ2-5 | - | TRBV5-4 | TRBD2 | CASSLIGGTSEQETQYF | TGTGCCAGCAGCTTGATAGGAGGGACTAGCGAACAAGAGACCCAGTACTTC
TRBJ2-5 | once | TRBV6-1 | TRBD1 | CASSEGQGAGETQYF | TGTGCCAGCAGTGAAGGACAGGGGGCTGGGGAGACCCAGTACTTC
TRBJ1-3 | - | TRBV6-6 | - | CASSYSIWESGNTIYF | TGTGCCAGCAGTTACTCGATTTGGGAATCCGGAAACACCATATATTTT
TRBJ2-5 | - | TRBV11-2 | - | CASSLAFGNQETQYF | TGTGCCAGCAGCTTAGCCTTTGGGAACCAAGAGACCCAGTACTTC
TRBJ1-1 | few | TRBV2 | - | CASKVWGHTEAFF | TGTGCCAGCAAGGTTTGGGGGCACACTGAAGCTTTCTTT
TRBJ1-1 | few | TRBV7-8 | - | CASSLVPDGGPEAFF | TGTGCCAGCAGCTTAGTTCCCGACGGGGGCCCTGAAGCTTTCTTT